This T cell receptor beta chain comes out of a study of patients and donors after allogeneic stem cell transplantation. This CDR3 contains 12 residues. Germline assignment: CDR1 SGHDT and CDR2 YYEEEE. With 4 bases removed from V and 9 bases from J, the gap between germline ends came to 11 bases. TCRdb re-derived calls from the RT-PCR reads in MiXCR, one entry per CDR3 protein. The sample includes more than 150,000 distinct CDR3 sequences, around two fifths of them seen just once. This clonotype was observed a handful of times. Sample: blood, either unsorted or a sorted T cell fraction (not recorded which). The receptor comes from a human donor who was either an allogeneic HSCT recipient or a stem cell or donor lymphocyte infusion donor (not recorded which). It is not recorded whose cells these are; they may come from a transplant donor. The J gene is TRBJ2-1, the V gene TRBV5-6, with D unresolved. In nucleotides, the CDR3 is TGTGCCAGCAGCCCTCTCGCATCTGAGCAGTTCTTC. This codes for CASSPLASEQFF.